The rows below give T cell receptor beta chains drawn from one sample of a study of early T cells in non-severe SARS-CoV-2 infection. TCRdb itself ran the 5' RACE reads through MiXCR, one entry per CDR3 protein. Of 85,000 to 95,000 distinct CDR3 sequences listed, around 15% were seen once; the top ten hold approximately 0.54%. What was sequenced was whole blood. The receptors derive from an adult who was a healthcare worker with PCR-confirmed SARS-CoV-2 infection or an uninfected control (not recorded which). Both conserved end residues are part of each CDR3. Each record gives: J gene, V gene, clone size, D gene, CDR3 protein, CDR3 DNA. A D gene is named only where the DNA matches it firmly. The size entry is marked missing in some rows and otherwise reads once, few, many or a size class.

>TRBJ2-1|TRBV6-5|-|TRBD2
CASSPPPGLAGGGSSYNEQFF
TGTGCCAGCAGTCCCCCACCCGGACTAGCGGGGGGGGGAAGCTCCTACAATGAGCAGTTCTTC
>TRBJ1-1|TRBV21-1|many|-
CASSNRDRTTCELFF
TGTGCCAGCAGCAACCGGGACAGGACTACGTGTGAGCTTTTCTTT
>TRBJ2-5|TRBV7-9|-|-
CASSSPRQLQETQYF
TGTGCCAGCAGCTCGCCCCGACAGCTCCAAGAGACCCAGTACTTC
>TRBJ1-2|TRBV29-1|-|-
CSVSQGTNYGYTF
TGCAGCGTTTCTCAGGGTACTAACTATGGCTACACCTTC
>TRBJ2-2|TRBV2|few|-
CASSKGLARGELFF
TGTGCCAGCAGTAAGGGACTCGCTCGGGGGGAGCTGTTTTTT
>TRBJ2-5|TRBV6-1|-|-
CASSEALPLHQETQYF
TGTGCCAGCAGTGAAGCGCTACCGCTACACCAAGAGACCCAGTACTTC
>TRBJ2-2|TRBV5-4|few|TRBD1
CASSLWTGGDTGELFF
TGTGCCAGCAGCTTGTGGACAGGGGGAGACACCGGGGAGCTGTTTTTT
>TRBJ2-1|TRBV9|once|-
CASSGPRGAGNEQFF
TGTGCCAGCAGCGGTCCACGCGGGGCTGGCAATGAGCAGTTCTTC
>TRBJ1-2|TRBV3-1|few|-
CASSQEGGNYGYTF
TGTGCCAGCAGCCAAGAGGGCGGAAATTATGGCTACACCTTC
>TRBJ2-5|TRBV7-3|many|-
CASSLMVEQETQYF
TGTGCCAGCAGCTTAATGGTTGAACAAGAGACCCAGTACTTC
>TRBJ2-1|TRBV10-2|few|TRBD2
CASSESGGVKAFGNEQFF
TGCGCCAGCAGTGAGTCGGGAGGGGTGAAGGCGTTTGGCAATGAGCAGTTCTTC
>TRBJ2-1|TRBV5-6|-|TRBD2
CASRHKRGPSYNEQFF
TGTGCCAGCAGGCACAAGCGGGGGCCCTCCTACAATGAGCAGTTCTTC
>TRBJ2-2|TRBV11-1|many|-
CASSTSLINTGELFF
TGTGCCAGCAGCACTAGTCTTATAAACACCGGGGAGCTGTTTTTT
>TRBJ1-2|TRBV30|few|-
CAWGSGLVYGYTF
TGTGCCTGGGGATCTGGACTAGTCTATGGCTACACCTTC
>TRBJ2-1|TRBV20-1|few|TRBD2
CSARVGPAGGTYNEQFF
TGCAGTGCTAGAGTGGGGCCAGCGGGGGGTACCTACAATGAGCAGTTCTTC
>TRBJ1-1|TRBV12-3/TRBV12-4|many|-
CASSLQGLTEAFF
TGTGCCAGCAGTTTGCAGGGCCTCACTGAAGCTTTCTTT
>TRBJ1-1|TRBV7-8|many|-
CASSPQIMNTEAFF
TGTGCCAGCAGCCCACAAATCATGAACACTGAAGCTTTCTTT
>TRBJ2-2|TRBV10-2|many|TRBD2
CASSEPKLAGGNTGELFF
TGCGCCAGCAGTGAGCCAAAACTAGCGGGGGGGAACACCGGGGAGCTGTTTTTT
>TRBJ2-3|TRBV5-5|-|-
CASSLVIGRTDTQYF
TGTGCCAGCAGCTTGGTAATCGGCCGCACAGATACGCAGTATTTT
>TRBJ1-5|TRBV3-1|-|-
CASSQDSGSGQHF
TGTGCCAGCAGCCAAGATTCCGGGTCCGGGCAGCATTTT
>TRBJ2-3|TRBV24-1|-|-
CATSDLSPTDTQYF
TGTGCCACCAGTGATTTATCTCCCACAGATACGCAGTATTTT
>TRBJ1-5|TRBV12-3/TRBV12-4|few|-
CASSGERSVNQPQHF
TGTGCCAGCAGTGGGGAGAGGTCAGTCAATCAGCCCCAGCATTTT
>TRBJ1-1|TRBV7-2|-|-
CASSQLGQMVAFF
TGTGCCAGCAGCCAATTAGGTCAAATGGTGGCTTTCTTT
>TRBJ1-6|TRBV5-1|-|-
CASSKSGTDNSPLHF
TGCGCCAGCAGTAAATCCGGGACTGATAATTCACCCCTCCACTTT
>TRBJ2-3|TRBV6-5|-|TRBD2
CASRRLAGTDTQYF
TGTGCCAGCAGACGACTAGCGGGCACAGATACGCAGTATTTT
>TRBJ2-2|TRBV7-2|-|-
CASSLEALNTGELFF
TGTGCCAGCAGCTTGGAGGCCCTAAACACCGGGGAGCTGTTTTTT
>TRBJ2-5|TRBV5-4|-|-
CASKSGDEETQYF
TGTGCCAGCAAATCAGGGGACGAGGAGACCCAGTACTTC
>TRBJ1-1|TRBV29-1|few|-
CSVAAGSSNTEAFF
TGCAGCGTTGCGGCGGGATCTTCGAACACTGAAGCTTTCTTT
>TRBJ2-5|TRBV5-6|many|-
CASSSSSGTQYF
TGTGCCAGCAGCAGCTCCTCGGGCACCCAGTACTTC
>TRBJ2-2|TRBV12-3/TRBV12-4|few|TRBD2
CASTVTSPGELFF
TGTGCCAGCACCGTGACTAGCCCCGGGGAGCTGTTTTTT
>TRBJ1-5|TRBV30|-|-
CAWSGRNSGDKPQHF
TGTGCCTGGAGTGGGAGGAACTCGGGAGACAAGCCCCAGCATTTT
>TRBJ2-1|TRBV12-3/TRBV12-4|-|TRBD1
CASSPGQGWNEQFF
TGTGCCAGCAGTCCTGGACAGGGGTGGAATGAGCAGTTCTTC
>TRBJ1-2|TRBV4-1|-|-
CASRRGRSTNYGYTF
TGCGCCAGCAGAAGAGGCAGATCGACTAACTATGGCTACACCTTC
>TRBJ2-3|TRBV12-3/TRBV12-4|-|TRBD1
CASSPTDRSTDTQYF
TGTGCCAGCAGTCCGACGGACAGGAGCACAGATACGCAGTATTTT
>TRBJ1-2|TRBV5-1|few|-
CASSLGGSRYGYTF
TGCGCCAGCAGCTTGGGGGGCAGCCGCTATGGCTACACCTTC
>TRBJ2-1|TRBV20-1|few|TRBD2
CSARDHTSGVYNEQFF
TGCAGTGCTAGAGATCACACTAGCGGAGTTTACAATGAGCAGTTCTTC
>TRBJ1-6|TRBV4-1|few|-
CASSQDLGGWTYNSPLHF
TGCGCCAGCAGCCAAGATCTCGGAGGTTGGACCTATAATTCACCCCTCCACTTT
>TRBJ1-2|TRBV5-1|-|-
CASSATPGREGGYTF
TGCGCCAGCAGCGCGACCCCAGGACGGGAGGGTGGCTACACCTTC
>TRBJ2-1|TRBV5-6|many|TRBD1
CASSNGQVTYNEQFF
TGTGCCAGCAGCAACGGACAGGTTACCTACAATGAGCAGTTCTTC
>TRBJ1-4|TRBV12-3/TRBV12-4|many|-
CASSLGEKLFF
TGTGCCAGCAGTTTGGGAGAAAAACTGTTTTTT
>TRBJ2-1|TRBV12-5|few|TRBD2
CASGLYFPTSGGANEQFF
TGTGCTAGTGGTCTATACTTCCCGACTAGCGGGGGGGCCAATGAGCAGTTCTTC
>TRBJ2-2|TRBV30|-|TRBD1
CAWGTGGLNTGELFF
TGTGCCTGGGGGACAGGGGGACTGAACACCGGGGAGCTGTTTTTT
>TRBJ1-5|TRBV19|-|TRBD1
CASSRGQGSNSNQPQHF
TGTGCCAGTAGTCGCGGACAGGGGAGCAATAGCAATCAGCCCCAGCATTTT
>TRBJ2-3|TRBV6-5|-|-
CAVRDSTDTQYF
TGTGCCGTTCGGGATTCCACAGATACGCAGTATTTT